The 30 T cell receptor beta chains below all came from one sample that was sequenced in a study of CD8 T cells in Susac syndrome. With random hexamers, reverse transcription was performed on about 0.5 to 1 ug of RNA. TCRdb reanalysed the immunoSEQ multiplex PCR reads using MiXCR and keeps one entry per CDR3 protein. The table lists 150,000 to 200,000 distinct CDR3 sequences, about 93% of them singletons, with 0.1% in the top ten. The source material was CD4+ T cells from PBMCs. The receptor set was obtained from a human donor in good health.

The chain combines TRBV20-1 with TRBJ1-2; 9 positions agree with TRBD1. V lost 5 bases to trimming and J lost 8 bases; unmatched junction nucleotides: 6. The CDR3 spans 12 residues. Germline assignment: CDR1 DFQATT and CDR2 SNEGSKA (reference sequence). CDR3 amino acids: CSASGTGSGYTF. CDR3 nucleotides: TGCAGTGCTTCCGGGACAGGGAGCGGCTACACCTTC.

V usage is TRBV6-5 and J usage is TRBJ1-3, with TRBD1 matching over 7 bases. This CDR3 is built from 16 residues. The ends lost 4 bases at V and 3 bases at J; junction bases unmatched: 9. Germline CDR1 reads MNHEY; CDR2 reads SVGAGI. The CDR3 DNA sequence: TGTGCCAGCAGTTCTTCATGGGGACAGAATGGAAACACCATATATTTT. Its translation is CASSSSWGQNGNTIYF.

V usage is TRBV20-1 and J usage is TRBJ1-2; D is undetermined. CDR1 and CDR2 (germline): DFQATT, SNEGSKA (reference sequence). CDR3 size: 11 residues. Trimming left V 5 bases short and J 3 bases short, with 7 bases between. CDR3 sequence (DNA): TGCAGTGCTTCGGACGACTATGGCTACACCTTC. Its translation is CSASDDYGYTF.

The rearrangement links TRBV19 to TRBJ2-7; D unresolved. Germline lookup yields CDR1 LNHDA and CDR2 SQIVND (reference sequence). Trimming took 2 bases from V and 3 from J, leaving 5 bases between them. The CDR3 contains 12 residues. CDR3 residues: CASSIPGYEQYF. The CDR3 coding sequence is TGTGCCAGTAGTATACCCGGCTACGAGCAGTACTTC.

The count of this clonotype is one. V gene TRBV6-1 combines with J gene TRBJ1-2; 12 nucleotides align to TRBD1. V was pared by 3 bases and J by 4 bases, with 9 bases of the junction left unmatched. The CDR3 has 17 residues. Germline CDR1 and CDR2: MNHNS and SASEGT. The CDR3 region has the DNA TGTGCCAGCAGTGAGTTTGGGACAGGGGGCGCCAGCTATGGCTACACCTTC. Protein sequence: CASSEFGTGGASYGYTF.

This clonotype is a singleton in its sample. The CDR3 nucleotides are TGTGCCAGTAGTATAGAAAGAGGGCCCCGGCCCCAGCATTTT. Its protein is CASSIERGPRPQHF. The V and J genes are TRBV19 and TRBJ1-5; D is unclear. The CDR3 consists of 14 residues. Germline V gene sequence: CDR1 LNHDA, CDR2 SQIVND (reference sequence). Trimming stripped 0 bases from V and 9 bases from J, with 12 bases between.

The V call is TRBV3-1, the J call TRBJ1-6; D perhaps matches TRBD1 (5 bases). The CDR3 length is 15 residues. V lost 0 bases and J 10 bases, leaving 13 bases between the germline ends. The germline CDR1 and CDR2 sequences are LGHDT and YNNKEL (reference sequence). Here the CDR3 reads CASSQDEGVSSPLHF. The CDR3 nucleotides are TGTGCCAGCAGCCAAGATGAAGGGGTGAGCTCACCCCTCCACTTT.

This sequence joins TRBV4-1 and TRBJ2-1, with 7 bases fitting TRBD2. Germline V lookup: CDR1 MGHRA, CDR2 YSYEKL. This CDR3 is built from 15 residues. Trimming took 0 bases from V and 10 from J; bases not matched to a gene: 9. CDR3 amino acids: CASSQDMVSAGEQFF. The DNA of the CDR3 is TGCGCCAGCAGCCAAGATATGGTATCAGCGGGGGAGCAGTTCTTC.

In DNA form, the CDR3 reads TGTGCCAGCAGTTTCCAGGGGAGCACTTTAGAGGCTTTCTTT. It translates to CASSFQGSTLEAFF. V is TRBV27 and J is TRBJ1-1; D possibly corresponds to TRBD1 (6 bases). The length of the CDR3 is 14 residues. Germline-derived CDR1 and CDR2 are MNHEY and SMNVEV (reference sequence). V was pared by 3 bases and J by 11 bases, with 19 bases between.

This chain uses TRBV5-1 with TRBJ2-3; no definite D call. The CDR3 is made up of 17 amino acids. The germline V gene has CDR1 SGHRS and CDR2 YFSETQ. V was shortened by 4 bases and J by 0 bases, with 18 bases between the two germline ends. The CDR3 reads CASSPDGYGTSTDTQYF. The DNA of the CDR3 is TGCGCCAGCAGCCCGGATGGGTACGGAACCAGCACAGATACGCAGTATTTT. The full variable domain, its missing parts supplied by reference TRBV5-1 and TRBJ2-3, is KAGVTQTPRYLIKTRGQQVTLSCSPISGHRSVSWYQQTPGQGLQFLFEYFSETQRNKGNFPGRFSGRQFSNSRSEMNVSTLELGDSALYLCASSPDGYGTSTDTQYFGPGTRLTVL.

The CDR3: CASSQGGAPSYNEQFF. The CDR3 DNA follows: TGTGCCAGCAGCCAAGGGGGGGCTCCTTCCTACAATGAGCAGTTCTTC. The chain joins TRBV14 to TRBJ2-1; D tentatively fits TRBD1 or TRBD2 (6 bases each). Germline lookup yields CDR1 SGHDN and CDR2 FVKESK. Between the trimmed V and J ends, which lost 1 base and 1 base, there was a span of 11 bases. This CDR3 is 16 amino acids long.

CDR3 region: CASSVGPTQEQFF. DNA for the CDR3: TGTGCCAGCAGCGTAGGCCCCACCCAGGAGCAGTTCTTC. The chain uses TRBV9 and TRBJ2-1; D unclear. The ends were cut back, 0 bases at V and 10 bases at J, with 11 bases in the middle. Germline-derived CDR1 and CDR2 are SGDLS and YYNGEE. This CDR3 is built from 13 residues. The full variable domain, its missing parts supplied by reference TRBV9 and TRBJ2-1, is DSGVTQTPKHLITATGQRVTLRCSPRSGDLSVYWYQQSLDQGLQFLIQYYNGEERAKGNILERFSAQQFPDLHSELNLSSLELGDSALYFCASSVGPTQEQFFGPGTRLTVL.

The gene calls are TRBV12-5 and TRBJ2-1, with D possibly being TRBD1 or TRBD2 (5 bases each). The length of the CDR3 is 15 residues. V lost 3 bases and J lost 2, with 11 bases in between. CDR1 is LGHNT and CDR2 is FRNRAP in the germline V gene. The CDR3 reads CASGFGGSAYNEQFF. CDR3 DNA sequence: TGTGCTAGTGGTTTTGGGGGATCCGCCTACAATGAGCAGTTCTTC.

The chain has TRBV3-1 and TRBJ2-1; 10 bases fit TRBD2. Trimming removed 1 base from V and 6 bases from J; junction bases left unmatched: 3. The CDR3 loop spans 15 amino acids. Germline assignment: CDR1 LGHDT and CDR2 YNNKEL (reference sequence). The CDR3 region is CASSQGGLAINEQFF. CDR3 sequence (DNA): TGTGCCAGCAGCCAAGGGGGACTAGCGATCAATGAGCAGTTCTTC.

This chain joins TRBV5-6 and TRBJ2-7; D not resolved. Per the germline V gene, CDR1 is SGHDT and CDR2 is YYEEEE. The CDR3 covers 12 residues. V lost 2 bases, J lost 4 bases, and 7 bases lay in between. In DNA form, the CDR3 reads TGTGCCAGCAGCTTAGTAGGGTACGAGCAGTACTTC. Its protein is CASSLVGYEQYF.

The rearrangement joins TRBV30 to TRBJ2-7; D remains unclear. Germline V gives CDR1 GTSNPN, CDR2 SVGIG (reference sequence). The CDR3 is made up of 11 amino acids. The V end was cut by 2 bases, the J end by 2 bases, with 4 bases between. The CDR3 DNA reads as TGTGCCTGGAGTAGACCCTACGAGCAGTACTTC. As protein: CAWSRPYEQYF.

CDR3 nucleotides: TGTGCCAGCAGTGAGGATTCTAGCGGGGGGATAGCCAAAAACATTCAGTACTTC. This encodes CASSEDSSGGIAKNIQYF. The chain employs TRBV2 and TRBJ2-4, with 11 nucleotides matching TRBD2. Germline assignment: CDR1 SNHLY and CDR2 FYNNEI. The CDR3 consists of 18 residues. After removal of 3 bases from V and 0 bases from J, the junction contained 7 bases not matched to a gene.

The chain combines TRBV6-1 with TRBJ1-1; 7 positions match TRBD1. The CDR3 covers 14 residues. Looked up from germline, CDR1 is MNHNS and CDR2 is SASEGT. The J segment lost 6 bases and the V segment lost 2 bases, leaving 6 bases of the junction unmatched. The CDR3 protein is CASSEYQGGSEAFF. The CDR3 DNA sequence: TGTGCCAGCAGTGAATATCAGGGGGGCTCTGAAGCTTTCTTT.

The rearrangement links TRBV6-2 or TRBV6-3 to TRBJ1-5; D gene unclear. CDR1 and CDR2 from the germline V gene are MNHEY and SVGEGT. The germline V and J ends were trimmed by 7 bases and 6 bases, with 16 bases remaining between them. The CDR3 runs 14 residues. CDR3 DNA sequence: TGTGCCAGCATGAGAGGGAGGGCGGTTCAGCCCCAGCATTTT. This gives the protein CASMRGRAVQPQHF.

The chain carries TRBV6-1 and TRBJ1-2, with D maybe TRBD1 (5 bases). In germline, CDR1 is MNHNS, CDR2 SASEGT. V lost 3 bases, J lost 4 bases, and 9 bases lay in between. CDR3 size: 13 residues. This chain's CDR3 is CASSERDSYGYTF. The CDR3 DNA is TGTGCCAGCAGTGAGCGGGACTCCTATGGCTACACCTTC.

The DNA of the CDR3 is TGCAGCGTTGACAGGGCCAACACCATATATTTT. It yields the protein CSVDRANTIYF. The chain couples TRBV29-1 to TRBJ1-3; tentatively, D is TRBD1 (5 bases). CDR3 length: 11 residues. Germline values: CDR1 SQVTM, CDR2 ANQGSEA. The V and J ends lost 3 bases and 7 bases respectively, with 7 bases between them.

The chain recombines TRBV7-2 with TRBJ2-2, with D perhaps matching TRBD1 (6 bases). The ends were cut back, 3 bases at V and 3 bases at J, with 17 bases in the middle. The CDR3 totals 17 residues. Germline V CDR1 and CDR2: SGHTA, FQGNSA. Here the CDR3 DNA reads TGTGCCAGCAGCTTGGACAGCCGATCATTATACACCGGGGAGCTGTTTTTT. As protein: CASSLDSRSLYTGELFF.

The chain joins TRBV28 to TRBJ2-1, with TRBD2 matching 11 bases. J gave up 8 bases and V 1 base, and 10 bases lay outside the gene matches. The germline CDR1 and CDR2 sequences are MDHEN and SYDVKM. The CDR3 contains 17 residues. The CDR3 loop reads CASSLFASGGPNDEQFF. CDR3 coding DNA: TGTGCCAGCAGTTTATTTGCTAGCGGGGGGCCGAATGATGAGCAGTTCTTC.

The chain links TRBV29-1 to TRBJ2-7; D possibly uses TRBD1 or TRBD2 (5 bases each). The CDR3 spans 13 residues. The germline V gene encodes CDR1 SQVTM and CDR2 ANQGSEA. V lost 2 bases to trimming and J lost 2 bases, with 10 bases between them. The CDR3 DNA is TGCAGCGTTGAAACGGGACCAGCCTACGAGCAGTACTTC. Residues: CSVETGPAYEQYF.

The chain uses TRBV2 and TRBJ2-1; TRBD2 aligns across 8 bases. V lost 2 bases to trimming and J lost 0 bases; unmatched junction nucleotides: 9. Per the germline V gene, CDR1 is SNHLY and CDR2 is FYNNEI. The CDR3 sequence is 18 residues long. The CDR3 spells CASSESPGGSRSYNEQFF. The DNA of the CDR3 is TGTGCCAGCAGTGAATCCCCGGGGGGGAGCCGCTCCTACAATGAGCAGTTCTTC.

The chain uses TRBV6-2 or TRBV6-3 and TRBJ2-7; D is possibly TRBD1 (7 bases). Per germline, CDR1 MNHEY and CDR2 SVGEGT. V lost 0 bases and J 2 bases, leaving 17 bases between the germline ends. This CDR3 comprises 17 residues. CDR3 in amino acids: CASSYSKRAGGPYEQYV. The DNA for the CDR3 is TGTGCCAGCAGTTACTCGAAGCGGGCAGGGGGGCCCTACGAGCAGTACGTC.

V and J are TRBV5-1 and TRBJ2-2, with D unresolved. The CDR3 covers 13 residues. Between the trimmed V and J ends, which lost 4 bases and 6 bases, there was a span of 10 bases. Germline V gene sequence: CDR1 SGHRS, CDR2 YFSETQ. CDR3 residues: CASSRNRAGELFF. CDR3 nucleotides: TGCGCCAGCAGCCGGAACCGGGCCGGGGAGCTGTTTTTT.

The CDR3 reads CASSLRPAGGGNTGELFF. In nucleotides, the CDR3 is TGTGCCAGCAGCTTACGACCAGCGGGGGGCGGTAACACCGGGGAGCTGTTTTTT. This chain links TRBV7-3 with TRBJ2-2, with TRBD2 matching 9 bases. The germline gives CDR1 SGHTA, CDR2 FQGTGA. Losses at the gene ends were 2 bases for V and 2 bases for J; bases not matched to a gene: 9. This CDR3 spans 18 amino acids.

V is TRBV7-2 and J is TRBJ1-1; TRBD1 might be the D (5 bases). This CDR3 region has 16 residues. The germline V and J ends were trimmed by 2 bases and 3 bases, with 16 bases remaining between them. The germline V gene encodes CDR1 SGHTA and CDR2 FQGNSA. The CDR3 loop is CASSLYSPVGDTEAFF. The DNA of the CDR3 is TGTGCCAGCAGCTTATACTCGCCGGTGGGGGACACTGAAGCTTTCTTT.

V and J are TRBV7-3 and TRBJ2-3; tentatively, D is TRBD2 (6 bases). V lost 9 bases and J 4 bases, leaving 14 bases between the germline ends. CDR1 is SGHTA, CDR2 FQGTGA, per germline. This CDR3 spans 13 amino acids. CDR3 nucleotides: TGTGCCAGTCGGCCGGGAGCCTCAGATACGCAGTATTTT. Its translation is CASRPGASDTQYF. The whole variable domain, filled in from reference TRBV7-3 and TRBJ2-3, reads GAGVSQTPSNKVTEKGKYVELRCDPISGHTALYWYRQSLGQGPEFLIYFQGTGAADDSGLPNDRFFAVRPEGSVSTLKIQRTERGDSAVYLCASRPGASDTQYFGPGTRLTVL.